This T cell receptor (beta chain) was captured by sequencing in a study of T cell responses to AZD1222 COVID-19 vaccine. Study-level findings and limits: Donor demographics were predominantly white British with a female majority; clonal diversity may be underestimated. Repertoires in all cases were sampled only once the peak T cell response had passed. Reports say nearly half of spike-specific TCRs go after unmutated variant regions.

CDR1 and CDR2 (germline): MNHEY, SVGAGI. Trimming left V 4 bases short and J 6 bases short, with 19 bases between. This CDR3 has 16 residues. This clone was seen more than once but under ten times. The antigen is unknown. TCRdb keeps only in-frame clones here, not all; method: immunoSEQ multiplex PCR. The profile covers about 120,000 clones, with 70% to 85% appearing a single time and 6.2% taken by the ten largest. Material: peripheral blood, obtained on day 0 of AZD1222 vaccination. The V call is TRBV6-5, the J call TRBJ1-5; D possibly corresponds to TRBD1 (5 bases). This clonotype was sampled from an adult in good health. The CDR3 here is CASSSSGPDVGQPQHF. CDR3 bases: TGTGCCAGCAGTTCCTCGGGACCGGACGTCGGTCAGCCCCAGCATTTT.